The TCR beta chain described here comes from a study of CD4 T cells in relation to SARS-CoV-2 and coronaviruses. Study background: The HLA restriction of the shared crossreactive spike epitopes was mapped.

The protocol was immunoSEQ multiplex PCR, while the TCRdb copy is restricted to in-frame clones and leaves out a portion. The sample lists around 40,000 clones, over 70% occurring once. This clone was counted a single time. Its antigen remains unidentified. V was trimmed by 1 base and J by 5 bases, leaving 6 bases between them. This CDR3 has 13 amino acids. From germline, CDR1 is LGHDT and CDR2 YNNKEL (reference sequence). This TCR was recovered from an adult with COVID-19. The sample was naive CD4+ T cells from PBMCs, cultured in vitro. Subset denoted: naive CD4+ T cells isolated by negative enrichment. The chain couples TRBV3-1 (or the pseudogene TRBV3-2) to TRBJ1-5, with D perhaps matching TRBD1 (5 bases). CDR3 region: CASSQAGYQPQHF. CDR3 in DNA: TGTGCCAGCAGCCAAGCAGGGTATCAGCCCCAGCATTTT.